The 2 T cell receptor beta chains in this list originate from one sample, sequenced in a study of shared clonotypes between healthy human individuals. This table comes from immunoSEQ multiplex PCR, and its TCRdb copy is limited to in-frame clones, with some not included. The sample contains 2 million to 3 million clones, roughly 93% of which appear only once. The sample was naive CD4+ T cells from PBMCs. Subset noted: CD45RA+ positively selected. These receptors came from a man between 18 and 29 years old in good health. Some clones in this sample may be carry-over from other donors' samples.

The chain recombines TRBV5-1 with TRBJ2-3; 7 bases agree with TRBD2. After removal of 8 bases from V and 2 bases from J, the junction contained 8 bases not matched to a gene. CDR3 length: 14 residues. The germline V gene encodes CDR1 SGHRS and CDR2 YFSETQ. The CDR3 loop is CASRRDYPTDTQYF. The CDR3 coding sequence is TGCGCCAGTCGACGGGACTATCCCACAGATACGCAGTATTTT.

In the case of this clone: Other DNA sequences within the sample encode an identical CDR3. V gene TRBV9 combines with J gene TRBJ2-5; 8 positions match TRBD2. CDR1 is SGDLS, CDR2 YYNGEE, per germline. The CDR3 contains 14 residues. J was trimmed by 3 bases and V by 2 bases; bases with no gene match: 3. The CDR3 region has the DNA TGTGCCAGCAGCGTGGCGGGAGGAAAAGAGACCCAGTACTTC. Protein: CASSVAGGKETQYF.